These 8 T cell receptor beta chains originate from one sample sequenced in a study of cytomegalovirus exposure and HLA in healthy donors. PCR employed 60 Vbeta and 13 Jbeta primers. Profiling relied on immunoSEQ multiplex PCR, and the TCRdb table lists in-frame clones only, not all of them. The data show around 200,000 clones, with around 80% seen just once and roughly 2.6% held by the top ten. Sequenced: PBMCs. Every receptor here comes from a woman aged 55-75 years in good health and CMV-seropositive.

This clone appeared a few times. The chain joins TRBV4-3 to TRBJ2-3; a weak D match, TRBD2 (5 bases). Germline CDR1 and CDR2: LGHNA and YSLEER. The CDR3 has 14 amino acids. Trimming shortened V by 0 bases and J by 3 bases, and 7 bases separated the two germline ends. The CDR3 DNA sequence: TGCGCCAGCAGCCAAGACCTAGCTACAGATACGCAGTATTTT. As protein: CASSQDLATDTQYF.

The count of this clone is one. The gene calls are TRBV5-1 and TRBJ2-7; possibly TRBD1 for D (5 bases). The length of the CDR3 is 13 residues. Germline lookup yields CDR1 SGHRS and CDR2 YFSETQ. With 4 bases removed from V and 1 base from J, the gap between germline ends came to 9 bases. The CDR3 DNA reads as TGCGCCAGCAGCAGGACACTTTCCTACGAGCAGTACTTC. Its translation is CASSRTLSYEQYF.

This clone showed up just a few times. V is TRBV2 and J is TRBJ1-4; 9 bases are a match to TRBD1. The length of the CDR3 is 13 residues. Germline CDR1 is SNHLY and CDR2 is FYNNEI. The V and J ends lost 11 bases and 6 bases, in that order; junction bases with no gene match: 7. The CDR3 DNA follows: TGTGCCTGCCGGGACAGGGATCATGAAAAACTGTTTTTT. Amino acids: CACRDRDHEKLFF.

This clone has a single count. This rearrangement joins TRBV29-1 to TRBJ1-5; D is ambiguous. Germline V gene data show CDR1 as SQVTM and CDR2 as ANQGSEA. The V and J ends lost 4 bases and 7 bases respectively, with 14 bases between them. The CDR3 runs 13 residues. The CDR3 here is CSVGAKGDQPQHF. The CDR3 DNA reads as TGCAGCGTTGGAGCAAAAGGAGACCAGCCCCAGCATTTT.

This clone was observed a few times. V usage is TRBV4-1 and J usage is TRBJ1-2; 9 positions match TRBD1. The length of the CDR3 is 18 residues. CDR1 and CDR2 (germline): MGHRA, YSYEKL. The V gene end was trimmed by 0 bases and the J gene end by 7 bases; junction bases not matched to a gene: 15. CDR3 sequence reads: CASSQDTGGQGVEGGYTF. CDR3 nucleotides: TGCGCCAGCAGCCAAGATACGGGGGGACAGGGAGTTGAGGGTGGCTACACCTTC.

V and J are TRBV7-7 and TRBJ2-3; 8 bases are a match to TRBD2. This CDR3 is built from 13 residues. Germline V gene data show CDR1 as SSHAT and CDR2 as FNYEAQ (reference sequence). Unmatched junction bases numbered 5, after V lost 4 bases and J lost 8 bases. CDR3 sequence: CASSSTSGTTQYF. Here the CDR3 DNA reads TGTGCCAGCAGCTCCACTAGCGGAACTACGCAGTATTTT.

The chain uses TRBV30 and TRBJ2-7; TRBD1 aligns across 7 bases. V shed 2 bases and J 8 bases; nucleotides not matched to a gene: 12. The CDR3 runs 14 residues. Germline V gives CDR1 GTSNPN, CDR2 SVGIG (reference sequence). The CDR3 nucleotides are TGTGCCTGGAGTTTCGGCCGAACAGGGGCGCAGCAGTACTTC. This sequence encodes CAWSFGRTGAQQYF. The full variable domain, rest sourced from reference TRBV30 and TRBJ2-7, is SQTIHQWPATLVQPVGSPLSLECTVEGTSNPNLYWYRQAAGRGLQLLFYSVGIGQISSEVPQNLSASRPQDRQFILSSKKLLLSDSGFYLCAWSFGRTGAQQYFGPGTRLTVT.

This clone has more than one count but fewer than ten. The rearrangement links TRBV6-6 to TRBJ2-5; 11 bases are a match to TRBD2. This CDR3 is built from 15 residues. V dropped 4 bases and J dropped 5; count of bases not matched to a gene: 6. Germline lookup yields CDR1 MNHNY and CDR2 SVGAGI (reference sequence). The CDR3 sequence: CASSSLAGGRETQYF. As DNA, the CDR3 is TGTGCCAGCAGTTCGCTAGCGGGAGGTCGGGAGACCCAGTACTTC.